Each of the 8 T cell receptor beta chains below was sequenced from the same sample in a study of beta chain features in type 1 diabetes. Broader study findings: Type 1 diabetes patients had moderately but significantly shorter TCRB CDR3s in all four CD4+ subsets.

What was sequenced were expressed TCRB transcripts, since all of the isolated RNA had been reverse transcribed. Profiling relied on immunoSEQ multiplex PCR, and the TCRdb table lists in-frame clones only, not all of them. This table holds about 120,000 clones, around 17% found once. Antigens of these TCRs are unknown. Sequences were obtained from central memory CD4+ T cells from blood. These receptors were taken from a man aged 25-45 years with type 1 diabetes.

V gene TRBV9 combines with J gene TRBJ1-2; D is possibly TRBD1 (5 bases). Germline V gene lookup returns CDR1 SGDLS and CDR2 YYNGEE. The V and J ends lost 0 bases and 6 bases respectively, with 12 bases between them. The CDR3 runs to 14 residues. CDR3 DNA sequence: TGTGCCAGCAGCGTAGGGCAGGGCCCTAATGGCTACACCTTC. Translating gives CASSVGQGPNGYTF.

The J gene is TRBJ1-2, the V gene TRBV7-2; 7 bases agree with TRBD1. This CDR3 has 14 residues. Germline CDR1 reads SGHTA; CDR2 reads FQGNSA. The junction had 7 bases not matched to a gene; V was cut back by 5 bases and J by 4 bases. Here the CDR3 reads CASSLQGDSYGYTF. DNA for the CDR3: TGTGCCAGCAGCCTGCAGGGGGACAGCTATGGCTACACCTTC.

This clone was counted a few times. This rearrangement joins TRBV12-5 to TRBJ2-1; a weak D match, TRBD1 (6 bases). CDR1 and CDR2 from the germline V gene are LGHNT and FRNRAP. The CDR3 is made up of 14 amino acids. The ends were cut back, 1 base at V and 4 bases at J, with 8 bases in the middle. The CDR3: CASGLDRAYNEQFF. DNA for the CDR3: TGTGCTAGTGGTTTGGACAGGGCGTACAATGAGCAGTTCTTC.

The gene calls are TRBV9 and TRBJ1-2, with D perhaps TRBD1 (5 bases). V lost 3 bases and J lost 1, with 16 bases in between. The germline gives CDR1 SGDLS, CDR2 YYNGEE. The CDR3 contains 16 residues. This CDR3 reads CASSADTALLNYGYTF. DNA of the CDR3: TGTGCCAGCAGCGCGGACACAGCCCTTCTTAACTATGGCTACACCTTC.

The V gene is TRBV5-1, the J gene TRBJ1-5, with a possible D match to TRBD1 (5 bases). Trimming left V 0 bases short and J 3 bases short, with 10 bases between. Germline V lookup: CDR1 SGHRS, CDR2 YFSETQ. The CDR3 is 15 residues long. The CDR3 spells CASSLDAGLNQPQHF. The CDR3 DNA sequence: TGCGCCAGCAGCTTGGATGCGGGACTCAATCAGCCCCAGCATTTT.

This chain connects TRBV5-4 to TRBJ1-2; D gene uncertain. The CDR3 runs 14 residues. Germline CDR1 SGHNT, CDR2 YYREEE (reference sequence). The ends were cut back, 2 bases at V and 2 bases at J, with 10 bases in the middle. Written as DNA, the CDR3 is TGTGCCAGCAGCTTAAGGGCAGCCAACTATGGCTACACCTTC. It codes for CASSLRAANYGYTF.

This clone was found a few times. The chain has TRBV12-5 and TRBJ1-6, with a weak D call TRBD1 (6 bases). Germline values: CDR1 LGHNT, CDR2 FRNRAP. Trimming removed 4 bases at V and 8 bases at J, with 9 bases between. The CDR3 extends over 13 amino acids. DNA of the CDR3: TGTGCTAGTGGTTGGACAGAATATTCACCCCTCCACTTT. Its translation: CASGWTEYSPLHF.

This clone was counted only a few times. This same CDR3 is encoded by further DNA sequences in the sample. The chain employs TRBV7-2 and TRBJ2-1; D gene unclear. Trimming shortened V by 1 base and J by 5 bases, and 9 bases separated the two germline ends. From germline, CDR1 is SGHTA and CDR2 FQGNSA. This CDR3 has 14 amino acids. CDR3 loop: CASSLESRNNEQFF. CDR3 bases: TGTGCCAGCAGCTTAGAATCGAGAAACAATGAGCAGTTCTTC.